This is a list of T cell receptor beta chains from one sample in a study of T cells in narcolepsy. Sequenced by immunoSEQ multiplex PCR; TCRdb stores in-frame clones only, minus some. The data contain about 22,000 clones, about 86% of them seen just once; the ten biggest clones take up 4.2%. The sample was memory (CD45RA-) CD4+ T cells from blood. The source of these receptors is a human donor in good health. CDR3s include the opening cysteine and the closing phenylalanine or tryptophan. A D gene is named only where the DNA matches it firmly. Rows may omit the clone size; those that give it use once, few, many or a size class.

j_gene | d_gene | abundance | v_gene | CDR3nt | CDR3aa
TRBJ1-1 | . | . | TRBV14 | TGTGCCAGCAGCCAAGTGGGCGGGGTAGGCACTGAAGCTTTCTTT | CASSQVGGVGTEAFF
TRBJ2-7 | TRBD2 | . | TRBV5-1 | TGCGCCAGCAGCTTGCCCCAATCTGTTGGCGGGGGGGCTTACGAGCAGTACTTC | CASSLPQSVGGGAYEQYF
TRBJ2-5 | . | . | TRBV25-1 | TGTGCCAGCAGTCCTCTGGCGGGGGCAGAGACCCAGTACTTC | CASSPLAGAETQYF
TRBJ1-5 | TRBD1 | . | TRBV7-2 | TGTGCCAGCAGCCTTGGACAGGGGGTGGGTCAGCCCCAGCATTTT | CASSLGQGVGQPQHF
TRBJ2-4 | . | . | TRBV5-1 | TGCGCCAGCAGCTTGGCTCAAAACAACGAGTTTCAGTACTTC | CASSLAQNNEFQYF
TRBJ2-2 | . | . | TRBV5-1 | TGCGCCAGCAGCTTAACGGGACTCTCCACCGGGGAGCTGTTTTTT | CASSLTGLSTGELFF
TRBJ1-5 | . | once | TRBV6-5 | TGTGCCAGCAGTCGTAATAGCAATCAGCCCCAGCATTTT | CASSRNSNQPQHF
TRBJ2-7 | TRBD1 | . | TRBV27 | TGTGCCAGCAGTTACAGGGGCTACGAGCAGTACTTC | CASSYRGYEQYF
TRBJ1-3 | . | . | TRBV4-2 | TGTGCCAGCAGCCAAGATGTGGTCCCTAAAAACACCATATATTTT | CASSQDVVPKNTIYF
TRBJ2-7 | . | once | TRBV2 | TGTGCCAGCACCGAAGAGGACGTAAGGACGAGGTGGGACTTC | CASTEEDVRTRWDF
TRBJ2-2 | . | . | TRBV4-2 | TGTGCCAGCAGCCAAGCTACCGGGGAGCTGTTTTTT | CASSQATGELFF
TRBJ2-3 | . | . | TRBV7-8 | TGTGCCAGCGGGTCACCTAGCACAGATACGCAGTATTTT | CASGSPSTDTQYF
TRBJ1-2 | TRBD1 | . | TRBV16 | TGTGCCAGCAGCCAATCTACAGGGGGCTATGGCTACACCTTC | CASSQSTGGYGYTF
TRBJ2-7 | TRBD1 | . | TRBV6-1 | TGTGCCAGCAGTGAAGCCACAGGGGGTAGGGGCTTTTACGAGCAGTACTTC | CASSEATGGRGFYEQYF
TRBJ2-3 | TRBD2 | . | TRBV14 | TGTGCCAGCAGCCAAGGCCGGACTAGCGGGGGGAGGGATACGCAGTATTTT | CASSQGRTSGGRDTQYF
TRBJ2-5 | . | . | TRBV5-5 | TGTGCCAGCAGCTTGACAGAGACCCAGTACTTC | CASSLTETQYF